The 32 T cell receptor beta chains listed next were all sequenced from one sample in a study of PD-L1 blockade in urothelial cancer. TCRdb's copy holds only in-frame clones and misses some; the assay was immunoSEQ multiplex PCR. In the table there are about 40,000 clones, 70% to 90% of which are singletons. As for time point: peripheral blood 6 weeks after treatment start. The sample here was PBMCs, taken around atezolizumab (anti-PD-L1) treatment. These receptors originate from a man in his sixties or seventies with urothelial cancer.

The sample holds one count of this clone. The genes are TRBV19 and TRBJ1-5; TRBD1 agrees at 10 bases. With V trimmed by 5 bases and J by 2 bases, 9 bases remained unmatched. The CDR3 has 17 residues. Germline-derived CDR1 and CDR2 are LNHDA and SQIVND (reference sequence). The chain's CDR3 is CASSPRTGGLGNQPQHF. In DNA, the CDR3 is TGTGCCAGTAGTCCCCGGACAGGGGGGTTAGGCAATCAGCCCCAGCATTTT.

The chain links TRBV15 to TRBJ2-2; TRBD2 aligns across 8 bases. Trimming removed 4 bases from V and 7 bases from J; junction bases left unmatched: 5. This CDR3 contains 14 residues. Germline CDR1 is LNHNV and CDR2 is YYDKDF (reference sequence). CDR3 in amino acids: CATSTGLVGGELFF. CDR3 DNA sequence: TGTGCCACCAGCACGGGACTAGTCGGCGGGGAGCTGTTTTTT. Combining the CDR3 with reference TRBV15 and TRBJ2-2 gives the whole variable domain DAMVIQNPRYQVTQFGKPVTLSCSQTLNHNVMYWYQQKSSQAPKLLFHYYDKDFNNEADTPDNFQSRRPNTSFCFLDIRSPGLGDTAMYLCATSTGLVGGELFFGEGSRLTVL.

The chain joins TRBV5-1 to TRBJ1-1; the D gene is possibly TRBD1 (5 bases). Trimming cost V 2 bases and J 0 bases, with 8 bases left between them. There are 14 residues in the CDR3. Germline CDR1 reads SGHRS; CDR2 reads YFSETQ. The CDR3 DNA reads as TGCGCCAGCAGCTTTCAGGGTATGAACACTGAAGCTTTCTTT. Protein sequence: CASSFQGMNTEAFF. Complete variable domain (other parts from reference TRBV5-1 and TRBJ1-1): KAGVTQTPRYLIKTRGQQVTLSCSPISGHRSVSWYQQTPGQGLQFLFEYFSETQRNKGNFPGRFSGRQFSNSRSEMNVSTLELGDSALYLCASSFQGMNTEAFFGQGTRLTVV.

The V gene is TRBV27, the J gene TRBJ2-1; TRBD2 aligns across 9 bases. After removal of 6 bases from V and 5 bases from J, the junction contained 11 bases not matched to a gene. CDR1 and CDR2 (germline): MNHEY, SMNVEV (reference sequence). The CDR3 totals 16 residues. This CDR3 reads CASSLGTSFPDNEQFF. The CDR3 nucleotides are TGTGCCAGCAGCCTCGGGACTAGCTTTCCCGACAATGAGCAGTTCTTC.

The rearrangement links TRBV5-1 to TRBJ2-7; tentatively, D is TRBD2 (5 bases). The CDR3 is made up of 15 amino acids. The V gene lost 4 bases and the J gene lost 4 bases, with 18 bases spanning the gap. The V gene's germline CDR1 is SGHRS and CDR2 YFSETQ. Written as DNA, the CDR3 is TGCGCCAGCAGCCCCCGGGGTGCCCAAGGGTACGAGCAGTACTTC. Its translation: CASSPRGAQGYEQYF. The full variable domain, its missing parts supplied by reference TRBV5-1 and TRBJ2-7, is KAGVTQTPRYLIKTRGQQVTLSCSPISGHRSVSWYQQTPGQGLQFLFEYFSETQRNKGNFPGRFSGRQFSNSRSEMNVSTLELGDSALYLCASSPRGAQGYEQYFGPGTRLTVT.

The chain recombines TRBV18 with TRBJ2-2, with 10 positions matching TRBD1. The CDR3 contains 15 residues. Germline V gene sequence: CDR1 KGHSH, CDR2 LQKENI. J lost 3 bases, V lost 5 bases, and 3 bases had no gene match. The CDR3 spells CASSRQGADTGELFF. CDR3 DNA: TGTGCCAGCTCAAGACAGGGGGCGGACACCGGGGAGCTGTTTTTT.

The J gene is TRBJ1-2, the V gene TRBV7-8; D perhaps matches TRBD1 (5 bases). From germline, CDR1 is SGHVS and CDR2 FQNEAQ. Between the trimmed V and J ends, which lost 3 bases and 5 bases, there was a span of 19 bases. The length of the CDR3 is 16 residues. CDR3: CASSFRRGLILYGYTF. Written as DNA, the CDR3 is TGTGCCAGCAGCTTCAGGCGGGGCCTGATCCTTTATGGCTACACCTTC.

The chain links TRBV28 to TRBJ2-3; possibly TRBD2 for D (5 bases). Germline V gene lookup returns CDR1 MDHEN and CDR2 SYDVKM. This CDR3 region has 14 residues. Between the trimmed V and J ends, which lost 2 bases and 6 bases, there was a span of 12 bases. The CDR3 DNA follows: TGTGCCAGCAGTTTAGCTGGACTTGAGGATACGCAGTATTTT. Translated: CASSLAGLEDTQYF.

The chain carries TRBV28 and TRBJ1-2; 7 bases agree with TRBD1. CDR1 is MDHEN, CDR2 SYDVKM, per germline. Trimming removed 3 bases from V and 7 bases from J; junction bases left unmatched: 8. CDR3 length equals 14 residues. The CDR3 region has the DNA TGTGCCAGCAGTTTCGACAGGGTAGGGGGTGGCTACACCTTC. Amino acid sequence: CASSFDRVGGGYTF.

This chain joins TRBV6-6 and TRBJ1-2, with a tentative D call TRBD1 (5 bases). V dropped 2 bases and J dropped 1 base, with 11 bases sitting between them. This CDR3 has 15 amino acids. In germline, CDR1 is MNHNY, CDR2 SVGAGI (reference sequence). CDR3 nucleotides: TGTGCCAGCAGTTACGGGGACGGGGGTAACTATGGCTACACCTTC. It yields the protein CASSYGDGGNYGYTF.

The rearrangement links TRBV9 to TRBJ2-1; D is undetermined. The CDR3 has 16 residues. The germline V gene has CDR1 SGDLS and CDR2 YYNGEE. Between the trimmed V and J ends, which lost 3 bases and 8 bases, there was a span of 21 bases. CDR3: CASSAQNPRSPDEQFF. CDR3 DNA: TGTGCCAGCAGCGCACAAAACCCTAGAAGTCCCGATGAGCAGTTCTTC.

This chain links TRBV18 with TRBJ2-1; 9 nucleotides align to TRBD2. The junction had 12 bases not matched to a gene; V was cut back by 3 bases and J by 0 bases. The germline CDR1 and CDR2 sequences are KGHSH and LQKENI. The CDR3 has 19 amino acids. Written as DNA, the CDR3 is TGTGCCAGCTCACCTCTGTCTAGCGGGACCCCGAGCTCCTACAATGAGCAGTTCTTC. It specifies CASSPLSSGTPSSYNEQFF.

The rearrangement uses TRBV4-1 and TRBJ2-7; 14 bases fit TRBD2. J lost 4 bases, V lost 2 bases, and 7 bases had no gene match. This CDR3 has 17 residues. Germline values: CDR1 MGHRA, CDR2 YSYEKL. The CDR3 is CASSQLPGLAGVYEQYF. CDR3 bases: TGCGCCAGCAGCCAACTTCCGGGACTAGCGGGGGTTTACGAGCAGTACTTC.

The gene calls are TRBV7-9 and TRBJ2-3, with 7 positions matching TRBD1. This CDR3 has 16 amino acids. V dropped 3 bases and J dropped 2; count of bases not matched to a gene: 8. From germline, CDR1 is SEHNR and CDR2 FQNEAQ (reference sequence). The CDR3 DNA reads TGTGCCAGCAGCTTGACAGGGCTGTGGGACACAGATACGCAGTATTTT. Protein product: CASSLTGLWDTDTQYF.

The CDR3 DNA sequence: TGTGCCAGCAGTTCTCTTTTCCCAGCGGGAGGGTTTCGGAGCACAGATACGCAGTATTTT. Amino acid sequence: CASSSLFPAGGFRSTDTQYF. This sequence joins TRBV28 and TRBJ2-3; 10 bases are shared with TRBD2. Trimming at V came to 4 bases and at J to 0 bases, leaving 16 bases not matched to a gene. This CDR3 is 20 amino acids long. Germline loops: CDR1 MDHEN, CDR2 SYDVKM.

The chain couples TRBV7-9 to TRBJ2-7; 11 bases fit TRBD1. V was clipped by 1 base and J by 2 bases; unmatched bases: 4. This CDR3 is 16 amino acids long. In germline, CDR1 is SEHNR, CDR2 FQNEAQ (reference sequence). CDR3 DNA sequence: TGTGCCAGCAGCTTAGTGGGACAGGGGGTAACCTACGAGCAGTACTTC. Translating it yields CASSLVGQGVTYEQYF.

The rearrangement joins TRBV5-1 to TRBJ2-1; D ambiguous. Trimming stripped 4 bases from V and 1 base from J, with 9 bases between. Germline CDR1 is SGHRS and CDR2 is YFSETQ. This CDR3 region has 14 residues. DNA of the CDR3: TGCGCCAGCAGCCCCACTACGTCCTACAATGAGCAGTTCTTC. Its protein product is CASSPTTSYNEQFF.

V and J are TRBV2 and TRBJ2-2, with TRBD2 matching 7 bases. J was trimmed by 6 bases and V by 4 bases; bases with no gene match: 8. This CDR3 comprises 15 residues. Looked up from germline, CDR1 is SNHLY and CDR2 is FYNNEI. CDR3 loop: CASSVAAGRAGELFF. DNA for the CDR3: TGTGCCAGCAGTGTCGCGGCAGGGAGGGCCGGGGAGCTGTTTTTT.

The rearrangement uses TRBV7-2 and TRBJ2-7; TRBD1 might be the D (6 bases). This CDR3 spans 14 amino acids. Trimming removed 4 bases at V and 1 base at J, with 11 bases between. Per the germline V gene, CDR1 is SGHTA and CDR2 is FQGNSA. CDR3 in amino acids: CASSSGQLSYEQYF. In DNA, the CDR3 is TGTGCCAGCAGCTCCGGACAGCTGTCCTACGAGCAGTACTTC.

The chain employs TRBV6-5 and TRBJ1-5; D gene ambiguous. The CDR3 consists of 13 residues. V shed 2 bases and J shed 3 bases, with 5 bases lying between them. Germline CDR1 reads MNHEY; CDR2 reads SVGAGI. The CDR3 DNA is TGTGCCAGCAGTTACGTCATCAATCAGCCCCAGCATTTT. This codes for CASSYVINQPQHF.

This chain joins TRBV27 and TRBJ2-7; TRBD2 might be the D (5 bases). This CDR3 is 18 amino acids long. The germline V gene has CDR1 MNHEY and CDR2 SMNVEV (reference sequence). With 1 base removed from V and 0 bases from J, the gap between germline ends came to 19 bases. The CDR3 DNA reads as TGTGCCAGCAGTTTATATGGGTGGGGTGAGCGGCACTCCTACGAGCAGTACTTC. Amino acid sequence: CASSLYGWGERHSYEQYF.

The CDR3 DNA is TGCGCCAGCAGCCGAGTACCCGCCGGGGGTGAAGCTTTCTTT. As protein: CASSRVPAGGEAFF. The chain employs TRBV4-1 and TRBJ1-1, with D possibly matching TRBD1 (5 bases). The CDR3 contains 14 residues. With 4 bases removed from V and 7 bases from J, the gap between germline ends came to 16 bases. CDR1 is MGHRA and CDR2 is YSYEKL in the germline V gene.

This clone has a handful of counts. The V and J genes are TRBV5-5 and TRBJ1-1; D is ambiguous. The CDR3 runs to 14 residues. Trimming took 1 base from V and 0 from J, leaving 7 bases between them. Germline CDR1 reads SGHKS; CDR2 reads YYEKEE (reference sequence). DNA for the CDR3: TGTGCCAGCAGCTTGCAGGCGATGAACACTGAAGCTTTCTTT. Its protein product is CASSLQAMNTEAFF.

The V and J genes are TRBV19 and TRBJ1-3; D not resolved. Trimming shortened V by 6 bases and J by 2 bases, and 8 bases separated the two germline ends. Germline V CDR1 and CDR2: LNHDA, SQIVND (reference sequence). The CDR3 is 13 amino acids. The CDR3 protein is CASRKEAGNTIYF. Written as DNA, the CDR3 is TGTGCCAGTAGGAAGGAGGCTGGAAACACCATATATTTT.

The chain recombines TRBV2 with TRBJ2-3; 9 positions agree with TRBD2. There are 15 residues in the CDR3. The trim removed 6 bases at V and 4 bases at J, leaving 8 bases unmatched. The germline gives CDR1 SNHLY, CDR2 FYNNEI. In DNA, the CDR3 is TGTGCCAGCAGCGTCTTAGCGGGAGCCTCAGATACGCAGTATTTT. It is translated as CASSVLAGASDTQYF.

This chain links TRBV18 with TRBJ2-3; a weak D match, TRBD1 (5 bases). Per germline, CDR1 KGHSH and CDR2 LQKENI. The V end lost 5 bases, the J end lost 1 base, and 10 bases lay between the germline ends. The CDR3 is made up of 14 amino acids. The CDR3 loop reads CASSEVQGTDTQYF. The CDR3 DNA is TGTGCCAGCTCAGAGGTACAGGGCACAGATACGCAGTATTTT.

The V and J genes are TRBV15 and TRBJ2-3; D gene uncertain. With 5 bases removed from V and 0 bases from J, the gap between germline ends came to 9 bases. Per germline, CDR1 LNHNV and CDR2 YYDKDF (reference sequence). The CDR3 has 14 amino acids. The CDR3 nucleotides are TGTGCCACCAGCTCTTCGACTAGCACAGATACGCAGTATTTT. It specifies CATSSSTSTDTQYF.

The chain joins TRBV6-6 to TRBJ2-7; 7 bases agree with TRBD2. The ends lost 7 bases at V and 13 bases at J; junction bases unmatched: 16. CDR3 length: 13 residues. Per germline, CDR1 MNHNY and CDR2 SVGAGI (reference sequence). CDR3 in amino acids: CASTAGAYDRRYF. The CDR3 region has the DNA TGTGCCAGCACCGCGGGAGCCTACGACCGCCGATACTTC.

V is TRBV19 and J is TRBJ1-2; a possible D gene is TRBD1 (6 bases). The germline V and J ends were trimmed by 7 bases and 5 bases, with 20 bases remaining between them. This CDR3 has 15 residues. Germline V CDR1 and CDR2: LNHDA, SQIVND (reference sequence). The DNA for the CDR3 is TGTGCCAGTAACAATCCCCAGGGGCTCGAATATGGCTACACCTTC. Translated: CASNNPQGLEYGYTF.

The chain recombines TRBV18 with TRBJ1-2; a possible D gene is TRBD1 (6 bases). V was clipped by 1 base and J by 2 bases, with 14 bases between them. This CDR3 has 16 residues. Germline CDR1 and CDR2: KGHSH and LQKENI. The chain's CDR3 is CASSPRSRTANYGYTF. The CDR3 DNA follows: TGTGCCAGCTCACCACGATCTCGGACAGCAAACTATGGCTACACCTTC.

The chain has TRBV5-1 and TRBJ1-1, with TRBD1 matching 9 bases. In germline, CDR1 is SGHRS, CDR2 YFSETQ. The V and J ends lost 2 bases and 1 base, in that order; junction bases with no gene match: 9. This CDR3 comprises 17 residues. The CDR3 loop is CASSLMRQGVSNTEAFF. As DNA, the CDR3 is TGCGCCAGCAGCTTAATGCGACAGGGGGTGTCGAACACTGAAGCTTTCTTT.

V and J are TRBV7-2 and TRBJ2-2; a weak D match, TRBD2 (6 bases). CDR3 size: 14 residues. From germline, CDR1 is SGHTA and CDR2 FQGNSA. The V gene lost 0 bases and the J gene lost 9 bases, with 11 bases spanning the gap. CDR3 region: CASSLALGGRELFF. The CDR3 bases are TGTGCCAGCAGCTTAGCGTTGGGGGGTAGGGAGCTGTTTTTT.